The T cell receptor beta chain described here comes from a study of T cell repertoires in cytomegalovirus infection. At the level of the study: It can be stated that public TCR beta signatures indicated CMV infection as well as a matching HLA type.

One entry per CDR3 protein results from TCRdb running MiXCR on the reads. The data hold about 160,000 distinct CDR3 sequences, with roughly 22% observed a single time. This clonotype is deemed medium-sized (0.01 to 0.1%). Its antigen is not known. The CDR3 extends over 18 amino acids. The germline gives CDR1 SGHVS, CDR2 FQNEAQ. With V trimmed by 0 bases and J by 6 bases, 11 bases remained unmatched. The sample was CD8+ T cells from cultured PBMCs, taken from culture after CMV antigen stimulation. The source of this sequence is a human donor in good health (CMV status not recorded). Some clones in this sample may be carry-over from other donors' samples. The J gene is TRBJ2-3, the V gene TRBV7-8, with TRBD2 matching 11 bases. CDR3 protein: CASSLANNLAGGLDTQYF. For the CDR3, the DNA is TGTGCCAGCAGCTTAGCGAATAACCTAGCGGGGGGCCTGGATACGCAGTATTTT.